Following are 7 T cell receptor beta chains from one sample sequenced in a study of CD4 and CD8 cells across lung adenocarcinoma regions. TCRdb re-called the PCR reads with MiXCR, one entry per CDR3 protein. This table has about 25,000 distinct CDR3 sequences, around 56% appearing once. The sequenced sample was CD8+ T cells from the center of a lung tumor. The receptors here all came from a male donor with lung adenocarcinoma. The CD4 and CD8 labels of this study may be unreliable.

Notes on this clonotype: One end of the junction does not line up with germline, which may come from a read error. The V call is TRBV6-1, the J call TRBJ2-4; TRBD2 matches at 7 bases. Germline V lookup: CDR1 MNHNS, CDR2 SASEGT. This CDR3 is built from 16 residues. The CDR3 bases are TGTGCCTGCCGTGAAGCGGGGACGTGGGTCAAGAACATGCAGTACTTC. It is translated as CACREAGTWVKNMQYF.

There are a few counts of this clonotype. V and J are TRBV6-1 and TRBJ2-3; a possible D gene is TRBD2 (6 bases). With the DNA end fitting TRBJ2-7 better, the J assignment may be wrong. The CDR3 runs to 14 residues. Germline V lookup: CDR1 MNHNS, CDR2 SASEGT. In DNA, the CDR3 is TGTGCCAGCACGGGGCGGGGTGCCACAGATATGCAGTACTTC. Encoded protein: CASTGRGATDMQYF.

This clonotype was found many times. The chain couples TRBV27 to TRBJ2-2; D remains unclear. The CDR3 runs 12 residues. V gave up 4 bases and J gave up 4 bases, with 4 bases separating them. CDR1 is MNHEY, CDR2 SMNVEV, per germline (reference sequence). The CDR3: CASSSATGELFF. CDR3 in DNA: TGTGCCAGCAGTTCTGCCACCGGGGAGCTGTTTTTT.

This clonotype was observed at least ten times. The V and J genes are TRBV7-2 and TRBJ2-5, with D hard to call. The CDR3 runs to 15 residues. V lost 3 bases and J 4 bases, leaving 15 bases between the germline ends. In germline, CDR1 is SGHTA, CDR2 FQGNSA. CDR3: CASSLYTTRRETQYF. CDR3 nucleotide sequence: TGTGCCAGCAGCTTGTATACTACCAGGCGAGAGACCCAGTACTTC.

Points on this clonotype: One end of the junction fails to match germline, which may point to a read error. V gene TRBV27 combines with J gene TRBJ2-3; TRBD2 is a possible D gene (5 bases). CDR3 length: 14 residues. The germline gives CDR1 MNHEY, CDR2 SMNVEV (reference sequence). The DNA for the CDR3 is TGTGCGGGCAGTGCGGGCCCGGGCACAGATACCCAGTATTTC. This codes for CAGSAGPGTDTQYF.

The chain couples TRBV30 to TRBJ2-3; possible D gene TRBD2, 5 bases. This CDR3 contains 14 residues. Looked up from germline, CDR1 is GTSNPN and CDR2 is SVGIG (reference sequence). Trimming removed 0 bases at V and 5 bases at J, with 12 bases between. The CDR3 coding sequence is TGTGCCTGGAGTGTAGGGCCAGAGGGAGATACGCAGTATTTT. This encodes CAWSVGPEGDTQYF. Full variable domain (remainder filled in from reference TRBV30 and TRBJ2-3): SQTIHQWPATLVQPVGSPLSLECTVEGTSNPNLYWYRQAAGRGLQLLFYSVGIGQISSEVPQNLSASRPQDRQFILSSKKLLLSDSGFYLCAWSVGPEGDTQYFGPGTRLTVL.

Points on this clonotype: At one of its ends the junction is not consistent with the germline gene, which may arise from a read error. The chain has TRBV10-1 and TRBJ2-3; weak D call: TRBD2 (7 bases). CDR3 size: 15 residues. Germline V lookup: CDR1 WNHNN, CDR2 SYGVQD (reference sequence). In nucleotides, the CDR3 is TGCGCCGGGGGGGACGGGGGCCGGGACGAAGATACGCAGTACTTT. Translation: CAGGDGGRDEDTQYF.